The entry that follows covers one T cell receptor beta chain sequence. This record belongs to a study of a mutant IDH1 vaccine in newly diagnosed glioma. Generated by immunoSEQ multiplex PCR, the TCRdb table keeps only in-frame clones and is missing some. Among some 61,000 clones listed, 80% to 90% were seen once. Time point noted: baseline, week 1 (first vaccination visit). Treatment indicated: pre-vaccination baseline after standard-of-care therapy. The starting material was PBMCs, obtained from a glioma patient treated with radiotherapy, temozolomide or both. The clonotype originates from a man aged 25 to 45 with glioma.

CDR3 in amino acids: CASSRSNQAGELFF. CDR3 bases: TGTGCCAGCAGCAGGTCAAATCAGGCCGGGGAGCTGTTTTTT. The rearrangement uses TRBV21-1 and TRBJ2-2; the table assigns TRBD1, which was not confirmed against the DNA. TRBV21-1 is annotated as a pseudogene. CDR3 length equals 14 residues.